The clone carrying this T cell receptor (beta chain) came up a few times. Germline V gives CDR1 SNHLY, CDR2 FYNNEI. Losses at the gene ends were 1 base for V and 5 bases for J; bases not matched to a gene: 6. The CDR3 is 15 residues long. TCRdb's copy holds only in-frame clones and misses some; the assay was immunoSEQ multiplex PCR. The table has tens of thousands of clones, approximately 85% seen once. This entry comes from a study of radiotherapy plus CTLA-4 blockade in lung cancer. J is TRBJ2-7 and V is TRBV2; TRBD2 matches at 9 bases. Sample: peripheral blood, taken from a patient treated with radiotherapy plus ipilimumab. This receptor was identified in a human donor with non-small cell lung cancer who had stable disease on radiotherapy plus ipilimumab. The CDR3 here is CASSEGAGGRNEQYF. In DNA form, the CDR3 reads TGTGCCAGCAGTGAAGGGGCGGGAGGGAGAAACGAGCAGTACTTC.